These T cell receptor beta chains were read from a single sample in a study of T cells in Graves' hyperthyroidism and ophthalmopathy. TCRdb redid the calling of the multiplex PCR reads with MiXCR, one entry per CDR3 protein. The sample carries approximately 480,000 distinct CDR3 sequences, about 20% recorded once. The sample comprised blood. These receptors all come from a man between 18 and 29 years old with Graves' hyperthyroidism. Each CDR3 is given with its conserved first and last residue. The order of the fields is D gene, clone size, V gene, J gene, CDR3 DNA, CDR3 protein. A D gene is named only where the DNA matches it firmly. A clone size is listed for some rows: how often the clone was seen (once, few, many), or a class if it is expanded.

NA,few,TRBV7-6,TRBJ1-5,TGTGCCAGCAGCAGTACGGTTAGCAATCAGCCCCAGCATTTT,CASSSTVSNQPQHF
NA,many,TRBV12-3/TRBV12-4,TRBJ2-5,TGTGCCAGCAGTTTAAGTGGAGCAGGGCTCCAAGAGACCCAGTACTTC,CASSLSGAGLQETQYF
TRBD1,many,TRBV6-5,TRBJ2-7,TGTGCCAGCAGACACCGGGACAGGAGAGGAGAGCAGTACTTC,CASRHRDRRGEQYF
NA,NA,TRBV30,TRBJ2-5,TGTGCCTGGAGTATGGGAATCGAGACCCAGTACTTC,CAWSMGIETQYF
NA,few,TRBV4-2,TRBJ1-1,TGTGCCAGCAGCCCATTCCTGAGGAGGGTGAACACTGAAGCTTTCTTT,CASSPFLRRVNTEAFF
TRBD1,NA,TRBV6-1,TRBJ1-1,TGTGCCAGCAAACGGGACAGAGAGGCCACTGAAGCTTTCTTT,CASKRDREATEAFF
NA,NA,TRBV12-3/TRBV12-4,TRBJ2-5,TGTGCCAGCAGGGGACACGGGCTAGCGGCGCTCCAAGAGACCCAGTACTTC,CASRGHGLAALQETQYF
NA,many,TRBV6-1,TRBJ1-2,TGTGCCAGCAGTGAAATCCCAGCCAGCCTAATTGGCTATGGCTACACCTTC,CASSEIPASLIGYGYTF
TRBD1,many,TRBV19,TRBJ1-2,TGTGCCAGTAGTATAGACACTCCTGTACCCGACAGGGGCTATGGCTACACCTTC,CASSIDTPVPDRGYGYTF
NA,few,TRBV30,TRBJ2-3,TGTGCCTGGAATAAACCGGGGGCAGATACGCAGTATTTT,CAWNKPGADTQYF
NA,many,TRBV24-1,TRBJ1-1,TGTGCCACCAGTGACAACAGGAACACTGAAGCTTTCTTT,CATSDNRNTEAFF
NA,many,TRBV6-1,TRBJ1-3,TGTGCCAGCAGGGGCGGTGGAAACACCATATATTTT,CASRGGGNTIYF
NA,many,TRBV2,TRBJ1-1,TGTGCCAGCAGTGTAAGGTCAGGGACGAACACTGAAGCTTTCTTT,CASSVRSGTNTEAFF
NA,few,TRBV11-2,TRBJ2-7,TGTGCCAGCAGCGATTACCCCCGCAGTTCCCTTTACGAGCAGTACTTC,CASSDYPRSSLYEQYF
NA,many,TRBV11-2,TRBJ1-1,TGTGCCAGCAGCTACAGGGTCACTGAAGCTTTCTTT,CASSYRVTEAFF
NA,many,TRBV2,TRBJ2-7,TGTGCCAGCAGCGTACCGCCTGGGGACGAGCAGTACTTC,CASSVPPGDEQYF
NA,many,TRBV29-1,TRBJ2-7,TGCAGCGTTGAAGATCAGGCAGGGGTCTCTCCCGAGCAGTACTTC,CSVEDQAGVSPEQYF
NA,NA,TRBV5-5,TRBJ1-1,TGTGCCAGCAGCTTGGCGGCCCCTGAAGCTTTCTTT,CASSLAAPEAFF
TRBD1,NA,TRBV12-3/TRBV12-4,TRBJ2-5,TGTGCCAGCAGTTTTATGTTTAGGGGACAGGGAGGAGAGACCCAGTACTTC,CASSFMFRGQGGETQYF
NA,many,TRBV5-1,TRBJ2-2,TGCGCCAGCAGCCAGATAGGACAGAACACCGGGGAGCTGTTTTTT,CASSQIGQNTGELFF
NA,many,TRBV29-1,TRBJ2-6,TGCAGCGTCCAAGTCTCTGGGGCCAACGTCCTGACTTTC,CSVQVSGANVLTF
NA,NA,TRBV19,TRBJ1-1,TGTGCCAGTAGTACTCGATCTCCGACAGCCACTGAAGCTTTCTTT,CASSTRSPTATEAFF
NA,NA,TRBV28,TRBJ1-5,TGTGCCAGCGGTTCGGACGGGTATAGCAATCAGCCCCAGCATTTT,CASGSDGYSNQPQHF
NA,many,TRBV28,TRBJ2-2,TGTGCCAGCAGTCCCCCCTTGGGCCTGGGCACCGGGGAGCTGTTTTTT,CASSPPLGLGTGELFF
NA,once,TRBV9,TRBJ1-2,TGTGTCTGCAGCCCCGACCGGGTCAGAACTAACTATGGCTACACCTTC,CVCSPDRVRTNYGYTF
TRBD2,NA,TRBV20-1,TRBJ2-2,TGCAGTGCTAGAGTCGTTCCGGGGGGCGGGGAGCTGTTTTTT,CSARVVPGGGELFF
TRBD1,few,TRBV30,TRBJ1-1,TGTGCCTGGAGTGGGGGACAGGGGGTGACTGAAGCTTTCTTT,CAWSGGQGVTEAFF
NA,many,TRBV20-1,TRBJ1-5,TGCAGTGCTTCGACACATAGCAATCAGCCCCAGCATTTT,CSASTHSNQPQHF
TRBD1,many,TRBV6-5,TRBJ1-3,TGTGCCAGCAGTTACTCGGGACAGTATGGAAACACCATATATTTT,CASSYSGQYGNTIYF
TRBD1,many,TRBV11-2,TRBJ1-2,TGTGCCAGCAGCTTAGGGGGGACAGCCTATGGCTACACCTTC,CASSLGGTAYGYTF
TRBD2,many,TRBV6-5,TRBJ2-5,TGTGCCACCTCACTAGCGGGGGGGATCCAAGAGACCCAGTACTTC,CATSLAGGIQETQYF
NA,many,TRBV19,TRBJ1-1,TGTGCCAGTAGCCCTCTGGCATTCCCTGAAGCTTTCTTT,CASSPLAFPEAFF
NA,many,TRBV6-5,TRBJ2-5,TGTGCCAGCAGTTATTGGAGGGGGCAAGAGACCCAGTACTTC,CASSYWRGQETQYF
NA,many,TRBV12-3/TRBV12-4,TRBJ2-7,TGTGCCAGCAGTTTGGGCGGGGATTTCTACGAGCAGTACTTC,CASSLGGDFYEQYF
NA,NA,TRBV6-4,TRBJ2-2,TGTGCCAGCAGCAACAAGTACGGGGAGCTGTTTTTT,CASSNKYGELFF
TRBD1,many,TRBV28,TRBJ2-5,TGTGCCAGCAGTCGGACGACAGGGAAGCCCTGGGAGACCCAGTACTTC,CASSRTTGKPWETQYF
NA,many,TRBV20-1,TRBJ2-6,TGCAGTGCTAGAGAGTCAGGGAAGAATCTCCTCTGGAGGGCCAACGTCCTGACTTTC,CSARESGKNLLWRANVLTF
TRBD2,many,TRBV5-1,TRBJ2-5,TGCGCCAGCAGCTTAAGCCTAGCGGGTGGAGAGACCCAGTACTTC,CASSLSLAGGETQYF
TRBD1,NA,TRBV7-9,TRBJ2-7,TGTGCCAGCTGCTGGGGGACAGGGGGCTCCTACGAGCAGTACTTC,CASCWGTGGSYEQYF
NA,few,TRBV3-1,TRBJ1-1,TGTGCCAGCAGCCAAGACGCCAGGGGGAACACTGAAGCTTTCTTT,CASSQDARGNTEAFF
NA,many,TRBV6-1,TRBJ1-2,TGTGCCAGCAGGGGTCCGGCAAGTAACTATGGCTACACCTTC,CASRGPASNYGYTF
TRBD1,few,TRBV25-1,TRBJ1-1,TGTGCCAGCAGTCCCCGACAGGGGCCGCCAGAAGCTTTCTTT,CASSPRQGPPEAFF
TRBD2,NA,TRBV29-1,TRBJ2-5,TGCAGCTGGATAGCGGGGGGCGAGACCCAGTACTTC,CSWIAGGETQYF
NA,many,TRBV6-1,TRBJ1-3,TGTGCCAGCAGTGAAGCGGGCTATTCTGGAAACACCATATATTTT,CASSEAGYSGNTIYF
TRBD1,few,TRBV6-5,TRBJ2-3,TGTGCCAGCAGTTACTTGTGGACAGGGAGCACAGATACGCAGTATTTT,CASSYLWTGSTDTQYF
NA,many,TRBV6-5,TRBJ2-7,TGTGCCAGCAGTATGGGGTACGAGCAGTACTTC,CASSMGYEQYF
NA,many,TRBV6-5,TRBJ2-2,TGTGCCAGCAGTTACTCGGTAGGGGCTGTCGCCGGGGAGCTGTTTTTT,CASSYSVGAVAGELFF
TRBD1,NA,TRBV7-2,TRBJ2-7,TGTGCCAGCAGCCCACGACAGGGGCGAACCTACGAGCAGTACTTC,CASSPRQGRTYEQYF
TRBD1,NA,TRBV10-3,TRBJ1-2,TGTGCCATCAGAAGACAGGGGGCAGTTGGCTACACCTTC,CAIRRQGAVGYTF
NA,many,TRBV12-3/TRBV12-4,TRBJ2-7,TGTGCCAGCAGTTGGGGCGCAGGGGAGAGGAGGTACGAGCAGTACTTC,CASSWGAGERRYEQYF
NA,many,TRBV10-3,TRBJ1-5,TGTGCCACCAGAGGGCAAATTAGCAATCAGCCCCAGCATTTT,CATRGQISNQPQHF
NA,few,TRBV27,TRBJ1-5,TGTGCCAGCAGGCCTTATGCGAATAGCAATCAGCCCCAGCATTTT,CASRPYANSNQPQHF
NA,many,TRBV12-3/TRBV12-4,TRBJ2-2,TGTGCCACCCCGTCGCAAGGGGACAACACCGGGGAGCTGTTTTTT,CATPSQGDNTGELFF
NA,many,TRBV11-3,TRBJ2-7,TGTGCCAGCAGCTTAGAGGTCGCCTACGAGCAGTACTTC,CASSLEVAYEQYF
NA,once,TRBV9,TRBJ1-2,TGTGCCAGCAGCAAAGAACAGGCGTTTCACTATGGTTACACCTTC,CASSKEQAFHYGYTF
NA,many,TRBV6-5,TRBJ1-2,TGTGCCAGCAGTTTACGGGGGGACGGCTACACCTTC,CASSLRGDGYTF
TRBD1,many,TRBV27,TRBJ2-5,TGTGCCAGCAGTTTCGACTCCCGGGACAGCCAAGAGACCCAGTACTTC,CASSFDSRDSQETQYF
TRBD1,many,TRBV6-1,TRBJ1-2,TGTGCCAGCGCCTCCAAGGGGGCGGGAGGCTACACCTTC,CASASKGAGGYTF
TRBD2,few,TRBV12-3/TRBV12-4,TRBJ2-6,TGTGCCTCCCCTCGGGGGGGTAGCTCTGGGGCCAACGTCCTGACTTTC,CASPRGGSSGANVLTF
NA,NA,TRBV9,TRBJ2-2,TGTGCCAGCAGCGTAGGGAGACAGGTGCCCGGGGAGCTGTTTTTT,CASSVGRQVPGELFF